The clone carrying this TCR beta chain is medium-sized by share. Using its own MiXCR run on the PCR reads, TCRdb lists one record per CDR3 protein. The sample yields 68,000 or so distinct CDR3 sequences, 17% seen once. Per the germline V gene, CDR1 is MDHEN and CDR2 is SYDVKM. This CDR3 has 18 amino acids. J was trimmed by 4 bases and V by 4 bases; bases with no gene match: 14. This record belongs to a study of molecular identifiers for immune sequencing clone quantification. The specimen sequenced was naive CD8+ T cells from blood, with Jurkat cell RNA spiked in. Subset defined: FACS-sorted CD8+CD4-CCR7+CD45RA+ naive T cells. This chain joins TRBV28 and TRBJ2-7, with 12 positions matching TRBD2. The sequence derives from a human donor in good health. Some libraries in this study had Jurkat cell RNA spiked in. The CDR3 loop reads CASSSSTSGSLLLYEQYF. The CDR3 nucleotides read TGTGCCAGCAGTTCGTCGACTAGCGGGAGTTTGTTACTGTACGAGCAGTACTTC.